One and the same sample provided the 14 T cell receptor beta chains below, sequenced in a study of beta chain features in type 1 diabetes. These TCRs are of unknown antigen specificity. Expressed TCRB transcripts were sequenced because the entire RNA isolate underwent reverse transcription. The repertoire was sequenced with immunoSEQ multiplex PCR; TCRdb's copy has only in-frame clones and lacks some. Of roughly 180,000 clones in the sample, about 7.8% were seen once. The study's findings and limits: For Type 1 diabetes patients, all four CD4+ subsets carried TCRB CDR3s that were moderately but significantly shorter.

Sequencing was carried out using central memory CD4+ T cells from blood. These receptors originate from a woman aged 40 to 50 with type 1 diabetes.

The chain joins TRBV15 to TRBJ1-3; D is unclear. This CDR3 is built from 16 residues. Germline CDR1 is LNHNV and CDR2 is YYDKDF (reference sequence). Trimming shortened V by 0 bases and J by 2 bases, and 11 bases separated the two germline ends. The CDR3 protein is CATSRDHGITGNTIYF. The CDR3, as DNA: TGTGCCACCAGCAGAGATCACGGGATTACTGGAAACACCATATATTTT.

The chain links TRBV15 to TRBJ1-1; D unclear. Trimming removed 8 bases from V and 2 bases from J, with 15 bases in between. The germline CDR1 and CDR2 sequences are LNHNV and YYDKDF (reference sequence). This CDR3 region has 14 residues. The CDR3 DNA is TGTGCCACCGTTCGACCACCAGGAAACACTGAAGCTTTCTTT. As protein: CATVRPPGNTEAFF.

V gene TRBV4-3 combines with J gene TRBJ2-2, with no clear D. This CDR3 comprises 14 residues. The V end lost 1 base, the J end lost 1 base, and 4 bases lay between the germline ends. Germline assignment: CDR1 LGHNA and CDR2 YSLEER. The CDR3 protein is CASSQAWNTGELFF. The CDR3 bases are TGCGCCAGCAGCCAAGCCTGGAACACCGGGGAGCTGTTTTTT.

This chain uses TRBV29-1 with TRBJ1-3, with D perhaps TRBD1 (5 bases). The length of the CDR3 is 15 residues. The germline V gene has CDR1 SQVTM and CDR2 ANQGSEA. V gave up 2 bases and J gave up 0 bases, with 11 bases separating them. The CDR3 sequence: CSVENRKTSGNTIYF. The DNA for the CDR3 is TGCAGCGTTGAAAACAGGAAAACCTCTGGAAACACCATATATTTT.

There are a few counts of this clone. The chain recombines TRBV6-1 with TRBJ1-5; D not resolved. Looked up from germline, CDR1 is MNHNS and CDR2 is SASEGT. The V end lost 7 bases, the J end lost 7 bases, and 11 bases lay between the germline ends. The CDR3 is 12 amino acids. This chain's CDR3 is CASTWERQPQHF. The CDR3 bases are TGTGCCAGCACGTGGGAGCGGCAGCCCCAGCATTTT.

This chain uses TRBV15 with TRBJ2-1; TRBD2 agrees at 9 bases. The CDR3 consists of 17 residues. The V gene end was trimmed by 5 bases and the J gene end by 9 bases; junction bases not matched to a gene: 17. Germline V lookup: CDR1 LNHNV, CDR2 YYDKDF (reference sequence). CDR3 sequence (DNA): TGTGCCACCAGCCCACGAAGAGGGGCGGGAGGGCCAGGTGAGCAGTTCTTC. Translating it yields CATSPRRGAGGPGEQFF. Supplemented by reference TRBV15 and TRBJ2-1, the full variable domain reads DAMVIQNPRYQVTQFGKPVTLSCSQTLNHNVMYWYQQKSSQAPKLLFHYYDKDFNNEADTPDNFQSRRPNTSFCFLDIRSPGLGDTAMYLCATSPRRGAGGPGEQFFGPGTRLTVL.

This chain uses TRBV19 with TRBJ2-1; TRBD1 agrees at 10 bases. The junction had 6 bases not matched to a gene; V was cut back by 4 bases and J by 9 bases. Germline loops: CDR1 LNHDA, CDR2 SQIVND (reference sequence). This CDR3 is 14 amino acids long. The CDR3 coding sequence is TGTGCCAGTAGTACCTCGGGACAGGGGACTGAGCAGTTCTTC. This codes for CASSTSGQGTEQFF.

This sequence joins TRBV27 and TRBJ1-4; D not resolved. This CDR3 contains 14 residues. With 4 bases removed from V and 5 bases from J, the gap between germline ends came to 11 bases. Germline CDR1 MNHEY, CDR2 SMNVEV (reference sequence). The CDR3 DNA sequence: TGTGCCAGCAGTTCCTATTTCGAGAATGAAAAACTGTTTTTT. It specifies CASSSYFENEKLFF.

This clone came up a few times. The rearrangement joins TRBV5-1 to TRBJ2-7, with D possibly TRBD2 on 6 matching bases. This CDR3 contains 14 residues. From germline, CDR1 is SGHRS and CDR2 YFSETQ. This CDR3 is CASSGDSPSYEQYF. DNA for the CDR3: TGCGCTTCTTCGGGAGACTCACCTTCCTACGAGCAGTACTTC.

V and J are TRBV7-2 and TRBJ1-2, with D perhaps TRBD1 (6 bases). Germline loops: CDR1 SGHTA, CDR2 FQGNSA. This CDR3 comprises 14 residues. V lost 5 bases to trimming and J lost 1 base, with 11 bases between them. The CDR3 spells CASSLRTDNYGYTF. The CDR3 DNA reads as TGTGCCAGCAGCCTGAGGACAGATAACTATGGCTACACCTTC.

This clone has just a few counts. J is TRBJ1-1 and V is TRBV29-1; TRBD1 aligns across 8 bases. There are 16 residues in the CDR3. The germline V gene has CDR1 SQVTM and CDR2 ANQGSEA. Unmatched junction bases numbered 9, after V lost 3 bases and J lost 0 bases. This chain's CDR3 is CSVDQGAGQLNTEAFF. The CDR3 DNA follows: TGCAGCGTTGATCAGGGGGCGGGGCAGTTGAACACTGAAGCTTTCTTT.

This clone was counted a few times. The rearrangement uses TRBV7-2 and TRBJ2-1; possible D gene TRBD1, 6 bases. CDR3 size: 12 residues. CDR1 and CDR2 (germline): SGHTA, FQGNSA. V lost 4 bases and J lost 9, with 10 bases in between. The CDR3 spells CASSSQGREQFF. The CDR3 DNA sequence: TGTGCCAGCAGCTCACAGGGTCGTGAGCAGTTCTTC.

In its sample, this clone was seen a few times. For the CDR3, the DNA is TGTGCCAGCAGTTTCGGACTAGCGGGGGGCCTCACAGATACGCAGTATTTT. This sequence encodes CASSFGLAGGLTDTQYF. This chain joins TRBV28 and TRBJ2-3; the match to TRBD2 covers 14 bases. The CDR3 is 17 residues long. Trimming removed 3 bases from V and 2 bases from J; junction bases left unmatched: 4. CDR1 and CDR2 from the germline V gene are MDHEN and SYDVKM.

This clone showed up just a few times. The gene calls are TRBV6-5 and TRBJ2-7; D might be TRBD2 (6 bases). The CDR3 has 15 residues. Per the germline V gene, CDR1 is MNHEY and CDR2 is SVGAGI. The V end lost 2 bases, the J end lost 1 base, and 12 bases lay between the germline ends. The DNA for the CDR3 is TGTGCCAGCAGTTACGCCCTGGGGGGATCCTACGAGCAGTACTTC. Residues: CASSYALGGSYEQYF.